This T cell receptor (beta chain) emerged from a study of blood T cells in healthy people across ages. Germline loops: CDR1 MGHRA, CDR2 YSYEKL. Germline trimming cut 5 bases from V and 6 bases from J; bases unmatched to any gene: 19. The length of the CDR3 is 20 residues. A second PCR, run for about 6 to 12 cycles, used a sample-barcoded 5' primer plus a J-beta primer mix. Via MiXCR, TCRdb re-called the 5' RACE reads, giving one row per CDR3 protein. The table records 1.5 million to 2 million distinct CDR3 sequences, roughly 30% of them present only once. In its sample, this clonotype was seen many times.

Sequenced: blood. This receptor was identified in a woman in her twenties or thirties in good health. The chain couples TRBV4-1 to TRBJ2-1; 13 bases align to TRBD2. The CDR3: CASSLRILGTSGVLFNEQFF. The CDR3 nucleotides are TGCGCCAGCAGCTTACGAATTCTGGGGACTAGCGGGGTTCTCTTCAATGAGCAGTTCTTC.